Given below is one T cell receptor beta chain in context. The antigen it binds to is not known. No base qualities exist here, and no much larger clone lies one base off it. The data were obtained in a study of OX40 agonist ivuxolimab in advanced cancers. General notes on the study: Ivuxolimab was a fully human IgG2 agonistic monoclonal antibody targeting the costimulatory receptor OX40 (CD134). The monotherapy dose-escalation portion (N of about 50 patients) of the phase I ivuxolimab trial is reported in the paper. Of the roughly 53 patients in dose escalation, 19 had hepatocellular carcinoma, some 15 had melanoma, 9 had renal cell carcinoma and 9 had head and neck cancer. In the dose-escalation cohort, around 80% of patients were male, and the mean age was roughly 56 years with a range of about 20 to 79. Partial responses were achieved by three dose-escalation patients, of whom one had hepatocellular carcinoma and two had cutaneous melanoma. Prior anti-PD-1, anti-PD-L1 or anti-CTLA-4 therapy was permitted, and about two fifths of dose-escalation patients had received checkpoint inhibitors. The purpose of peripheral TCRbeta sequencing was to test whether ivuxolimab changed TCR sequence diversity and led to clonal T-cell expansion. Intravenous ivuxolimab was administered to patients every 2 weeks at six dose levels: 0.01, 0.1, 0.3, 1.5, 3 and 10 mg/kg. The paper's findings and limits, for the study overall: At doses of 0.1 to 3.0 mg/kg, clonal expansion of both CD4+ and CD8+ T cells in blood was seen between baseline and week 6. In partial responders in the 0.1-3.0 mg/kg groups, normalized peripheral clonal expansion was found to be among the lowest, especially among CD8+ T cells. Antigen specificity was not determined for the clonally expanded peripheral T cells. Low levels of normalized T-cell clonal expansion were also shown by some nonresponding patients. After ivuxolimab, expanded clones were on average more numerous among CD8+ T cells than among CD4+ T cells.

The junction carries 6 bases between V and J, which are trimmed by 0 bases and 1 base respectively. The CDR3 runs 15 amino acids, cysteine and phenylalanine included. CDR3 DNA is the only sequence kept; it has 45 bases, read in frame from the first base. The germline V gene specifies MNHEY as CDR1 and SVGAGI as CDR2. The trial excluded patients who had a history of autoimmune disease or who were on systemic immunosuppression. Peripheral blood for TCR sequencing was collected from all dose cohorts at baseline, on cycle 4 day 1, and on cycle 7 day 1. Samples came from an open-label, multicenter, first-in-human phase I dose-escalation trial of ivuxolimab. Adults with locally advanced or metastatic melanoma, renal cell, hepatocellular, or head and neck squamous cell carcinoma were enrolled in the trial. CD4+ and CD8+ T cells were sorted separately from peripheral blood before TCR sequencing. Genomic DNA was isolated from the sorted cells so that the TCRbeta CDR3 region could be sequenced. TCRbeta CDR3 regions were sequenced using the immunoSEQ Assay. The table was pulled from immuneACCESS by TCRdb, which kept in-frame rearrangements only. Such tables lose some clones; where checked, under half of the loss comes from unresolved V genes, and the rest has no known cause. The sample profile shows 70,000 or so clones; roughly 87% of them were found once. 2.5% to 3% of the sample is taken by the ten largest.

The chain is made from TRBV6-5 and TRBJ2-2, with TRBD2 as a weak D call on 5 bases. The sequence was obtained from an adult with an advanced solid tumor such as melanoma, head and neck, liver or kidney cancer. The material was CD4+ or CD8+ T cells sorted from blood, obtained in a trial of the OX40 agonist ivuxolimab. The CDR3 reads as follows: CASSYSGVNTGELFF. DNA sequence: TGTGCCAGCAGTTACTCCGGGGTGAACACCGGGGAGCTGTTTTTT.